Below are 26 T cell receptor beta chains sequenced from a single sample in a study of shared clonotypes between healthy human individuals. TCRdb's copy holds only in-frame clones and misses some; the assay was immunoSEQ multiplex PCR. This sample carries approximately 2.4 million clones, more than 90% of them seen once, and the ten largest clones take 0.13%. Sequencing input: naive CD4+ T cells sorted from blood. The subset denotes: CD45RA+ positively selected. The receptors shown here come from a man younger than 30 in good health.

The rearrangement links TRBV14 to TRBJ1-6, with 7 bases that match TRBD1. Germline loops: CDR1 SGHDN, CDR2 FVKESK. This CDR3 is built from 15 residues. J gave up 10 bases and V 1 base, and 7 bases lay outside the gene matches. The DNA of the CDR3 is TGTGCCAGCAGCCAAGCCGCAGGGGGAGGCTCACCCCTCCACTTT. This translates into CASSQAAGGGSPLHF.

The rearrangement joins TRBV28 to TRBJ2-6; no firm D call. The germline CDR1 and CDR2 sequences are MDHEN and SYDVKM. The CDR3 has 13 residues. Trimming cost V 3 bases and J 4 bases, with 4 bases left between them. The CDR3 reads CASSLEGANVLTF. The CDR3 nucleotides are TGTGCCAGCAGTTTGGAAGGGGCCAACGTCCTGACTTTC.

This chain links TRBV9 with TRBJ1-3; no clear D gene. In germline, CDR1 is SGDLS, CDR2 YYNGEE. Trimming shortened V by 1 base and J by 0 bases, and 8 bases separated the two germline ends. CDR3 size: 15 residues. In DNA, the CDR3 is TGTGCCAGCAGCGTAACATTCTTCTCTGGAAACACCATATATTTT. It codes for CASSVTFFSGNTIYF.

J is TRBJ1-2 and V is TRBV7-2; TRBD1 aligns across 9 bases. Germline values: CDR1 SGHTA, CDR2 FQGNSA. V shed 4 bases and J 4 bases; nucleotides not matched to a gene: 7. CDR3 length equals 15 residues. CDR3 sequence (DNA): TGTGCCAGCAGCTCGTACCGGGACAGGGTCTATGGCTACACCTTC. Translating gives CASSSYRDRVYGYTF.

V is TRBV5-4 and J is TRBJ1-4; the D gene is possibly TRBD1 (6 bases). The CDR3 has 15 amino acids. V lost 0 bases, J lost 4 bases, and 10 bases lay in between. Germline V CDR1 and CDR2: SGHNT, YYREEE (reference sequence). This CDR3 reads CASSLGDRNNEKLFF. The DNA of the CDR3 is TGTGCCAGCAGCTTGGGAGACAGGAATAATGAAAAACTGTTTTTT.

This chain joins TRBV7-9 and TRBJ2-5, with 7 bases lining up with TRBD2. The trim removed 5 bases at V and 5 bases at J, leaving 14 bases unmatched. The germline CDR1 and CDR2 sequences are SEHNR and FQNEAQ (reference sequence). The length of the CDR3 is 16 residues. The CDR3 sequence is CASSPTTGRTVETQYF. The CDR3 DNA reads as TGTGCCAGCAGCCCTACTACCGGGAGGACGGTGGAGACCCAGTACTTC.

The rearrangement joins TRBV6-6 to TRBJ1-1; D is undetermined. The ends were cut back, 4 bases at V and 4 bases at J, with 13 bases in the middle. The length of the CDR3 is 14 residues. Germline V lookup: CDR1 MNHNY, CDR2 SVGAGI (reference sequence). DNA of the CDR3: TGTGCCAGCAGTTTCATAGGGTCAGGCACTGAAGCTTTCTTT. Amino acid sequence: CASSFIGSGTEAFF.

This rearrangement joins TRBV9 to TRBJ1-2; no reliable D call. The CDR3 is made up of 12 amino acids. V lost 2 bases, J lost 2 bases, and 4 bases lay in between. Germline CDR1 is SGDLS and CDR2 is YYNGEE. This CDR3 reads CASSVPNYGYTF. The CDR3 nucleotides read TGTGCCAGCAGCGTTCCGAACTATGGCTACACCTTC. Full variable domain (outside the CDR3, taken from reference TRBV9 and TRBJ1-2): DSGVTQTPKHLITATGQRVTLRCSPRSGDLSVYWYQQSLDQGLQFLIQYYNGEERAKGNILERFSAQQFPDLHSELNLSSLELGDSALYFCASSVPNYGYTFGSGTRLTVV.

CDR3 bases: TGTGCCAGCAGTGCCGTCCGCCAAGAGACCCAGTACTTC. Translation gives CASSAVRQETQYF. V and J are TRBV6-1 and TRBJ2-5; D unclear. CDR1 and CDR2 (germline): MNHNS, SASEGT. V lost 4 bases and J 1 base, leaving 7 bases between the germline ends. The CDR3 covers 13 residues.

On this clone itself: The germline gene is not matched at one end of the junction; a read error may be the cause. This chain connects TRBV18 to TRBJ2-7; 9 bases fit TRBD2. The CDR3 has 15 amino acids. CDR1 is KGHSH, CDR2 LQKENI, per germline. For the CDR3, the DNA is TGTGCCAGCTCTCTCAACCGAGACGGTAGCGGGAGAAGTCACTTC. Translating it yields CASSLNRDGSGRSHF.

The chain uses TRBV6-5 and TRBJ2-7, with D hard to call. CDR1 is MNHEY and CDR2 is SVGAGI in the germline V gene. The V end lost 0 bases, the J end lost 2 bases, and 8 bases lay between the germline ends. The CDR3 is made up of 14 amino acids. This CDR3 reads CASSYSAWAYEQYF. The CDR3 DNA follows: TGTGCCAGCAGTTACTCGGCGTGGGCCTACGAGCAGTACTTC.

The CDR3 DNA sequence: TGCGCCAGCAGCCACCCCGACCCCCGGGCATCCTACGAGCAGTACTTC. It translates to CASSHPDPRASYEQYF. The rearrangement uses TRBV4-1 and TRBJ2-7; D gene unclear. V lost 3 bases to trimming and J lost 1 base, with 16 bases between them. Germline assignment: CDR1 MGHRA and CDR2 YSYEKL. The CDR3 runs 16 residues.

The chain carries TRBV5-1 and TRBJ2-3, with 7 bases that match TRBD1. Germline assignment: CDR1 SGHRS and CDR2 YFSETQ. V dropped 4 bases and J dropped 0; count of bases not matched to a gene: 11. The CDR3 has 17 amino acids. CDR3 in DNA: TGCGCCAGCAGCCGGAAGGCCCGGGGACAGAGCACAGATACGCAGTATTTT. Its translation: CASSRKARGQSTDTQYF.

The DNA of the CDR3 is TGCGCCAGCAGCCTTGGGCCGGCCACTGAAGCTTTCTTT. Translating gives CASSLGPATEAFF. The V gene is TRBV4-1, the J gene TRBJ1-1; no definite D call. The CDR3 loop spans 13 amino acids. Trimming removed 4 bases from V and 4 bases from J, with 10 bases in between. From germline, CDR1 is MGHRA and CDR2 YSYEKL.

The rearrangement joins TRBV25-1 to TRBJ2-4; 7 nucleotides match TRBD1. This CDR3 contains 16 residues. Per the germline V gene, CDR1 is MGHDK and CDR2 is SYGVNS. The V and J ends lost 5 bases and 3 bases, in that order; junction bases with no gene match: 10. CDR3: CASSSQTGSGKNIQYF. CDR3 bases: TGTGCCAGCAGTTCCCAGACAGGGTCCGGCAAAAACATTCAGTACTTC. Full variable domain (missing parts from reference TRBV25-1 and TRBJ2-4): EADIYQTPRYLVIGTGKKITLECSQTMGHDKMYWYQQDPGMELHLIHYSYGVNSTEKGDLSSESTVSRIRTEHFPLTLESARPSHTSQYLCASSSQTGSGKNIQYFGAGTRLSVL.

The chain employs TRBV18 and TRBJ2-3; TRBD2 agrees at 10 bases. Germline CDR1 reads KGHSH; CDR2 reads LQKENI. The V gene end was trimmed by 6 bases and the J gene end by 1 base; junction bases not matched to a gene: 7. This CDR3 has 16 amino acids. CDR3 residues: CASSLTSGARTDTQYF. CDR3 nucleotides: TGTGCCAGCTCCCTAACTAGCGGGGCGCGCACAGATACGCAGTATTTT.

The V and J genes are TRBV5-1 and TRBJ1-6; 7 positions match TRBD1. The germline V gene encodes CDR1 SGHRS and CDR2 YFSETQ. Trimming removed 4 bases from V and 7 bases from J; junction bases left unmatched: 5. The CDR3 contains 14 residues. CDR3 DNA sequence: TGCGCCAGCAGCCCCGACAGGGCGAATTCACCCCTCCACTTT. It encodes CASSPDRANSPLHF.

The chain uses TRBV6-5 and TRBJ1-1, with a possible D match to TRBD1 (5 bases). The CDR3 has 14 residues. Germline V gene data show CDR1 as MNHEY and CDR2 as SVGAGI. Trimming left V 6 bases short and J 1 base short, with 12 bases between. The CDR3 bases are TGTGCCAGCAGCCTAAAGGGGTGGAACACTGAAGCTTTCTTT. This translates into CASSLKGWNTEAFF.

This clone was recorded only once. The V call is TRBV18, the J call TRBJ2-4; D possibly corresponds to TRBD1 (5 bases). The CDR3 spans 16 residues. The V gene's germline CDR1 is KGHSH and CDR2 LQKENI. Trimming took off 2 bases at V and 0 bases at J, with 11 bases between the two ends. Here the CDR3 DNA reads TGTGCCAGCTCACCAGCAACAGGCCTAGCCAAAAACATTCAGTACTTC. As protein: CASSPATGLAKNIQYF. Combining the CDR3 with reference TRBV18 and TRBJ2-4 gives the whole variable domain NAGVMQNPRHLVRRRGQEARLRCSPMKGHSHVYWYRQLPEEGLKFMVYLQKENIIDESGMPKERFSAEFPKEGPSILRIQQVVRGDSAAYFCASSPATGLAKNIQYFGAGTRLSVL.

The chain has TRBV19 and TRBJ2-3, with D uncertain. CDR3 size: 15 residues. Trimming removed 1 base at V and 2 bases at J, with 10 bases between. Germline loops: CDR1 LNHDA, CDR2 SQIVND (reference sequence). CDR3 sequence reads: CASSIVSAATDTQYF. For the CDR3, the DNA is TGTGCCAGTAGTATAGTGTCCGCCGCCACAGATACGCAGTATTTT.

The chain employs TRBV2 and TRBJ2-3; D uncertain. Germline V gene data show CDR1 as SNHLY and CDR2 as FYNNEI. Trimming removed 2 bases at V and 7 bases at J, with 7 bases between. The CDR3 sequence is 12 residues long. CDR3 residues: CASSERLYTQYF. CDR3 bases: TGTGCCAGCAGTGAACGTCTCTATACGCAGTATTTT.

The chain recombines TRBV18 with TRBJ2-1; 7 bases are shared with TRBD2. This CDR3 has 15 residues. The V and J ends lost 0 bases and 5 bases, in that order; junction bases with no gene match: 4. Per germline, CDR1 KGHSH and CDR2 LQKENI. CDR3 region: CASSPPLAENNEQFF. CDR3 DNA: TGTGCCAGCTCACCACCGCTAGCGGAAAACAATGAGCAGTTCTTC.

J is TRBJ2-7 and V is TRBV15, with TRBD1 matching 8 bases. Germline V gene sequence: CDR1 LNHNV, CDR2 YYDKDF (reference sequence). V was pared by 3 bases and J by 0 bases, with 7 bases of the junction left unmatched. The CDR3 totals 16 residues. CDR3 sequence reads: CATSSYGRGLSYEQYF. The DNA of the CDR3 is TGTGCCACCAGCAGTTATGGCAGGGGGCTCTCCTACGAGCAGTACTTC.

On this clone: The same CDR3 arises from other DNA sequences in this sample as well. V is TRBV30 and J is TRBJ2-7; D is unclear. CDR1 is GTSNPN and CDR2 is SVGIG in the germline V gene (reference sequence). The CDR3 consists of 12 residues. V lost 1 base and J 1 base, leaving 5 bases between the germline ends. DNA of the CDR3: TGTGCCTGGAGTGGGCAGTCCTACGAGCAGTACTTC. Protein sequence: CAWSGQSYEQYF.

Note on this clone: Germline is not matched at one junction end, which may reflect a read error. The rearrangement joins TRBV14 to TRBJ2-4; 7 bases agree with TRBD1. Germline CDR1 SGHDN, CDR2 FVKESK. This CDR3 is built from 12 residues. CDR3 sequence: CASSQLPGQQGF. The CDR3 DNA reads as TGTGCCAGCAGCCAACTACCGGGACAGCAGGGCTTC.

The CDR3 DNA reads as TGTGCCAGCAGCTCGAAACAGGGAGTGAGCTCACCCCTCCACTTT. Translation: CASSSKQGVSSPLHF. The chain carries TRBV7-2 and TRBJ1-6; TRBD1 might be the D (6 bases). V dropped 4 bases and J dropped 10 bases, with 17 bases sitting between them. The CDR3 loop spans 15 amino acids. Germline values: CDR1 SGHTA, CDR2 FQGNSA.